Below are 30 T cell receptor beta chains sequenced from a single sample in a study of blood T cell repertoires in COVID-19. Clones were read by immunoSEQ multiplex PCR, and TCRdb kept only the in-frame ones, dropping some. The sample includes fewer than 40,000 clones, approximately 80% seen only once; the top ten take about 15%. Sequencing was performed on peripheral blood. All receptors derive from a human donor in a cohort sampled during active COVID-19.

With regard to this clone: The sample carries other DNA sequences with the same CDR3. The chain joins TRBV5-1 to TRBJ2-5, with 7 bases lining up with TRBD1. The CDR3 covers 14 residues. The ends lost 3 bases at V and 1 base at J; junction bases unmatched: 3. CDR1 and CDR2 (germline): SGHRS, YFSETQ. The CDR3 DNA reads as TGCGCCAGCAGCTCCGGGACAGTCCAAGAGACCCAGTACTTC. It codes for CASSSGTVQETQYF.

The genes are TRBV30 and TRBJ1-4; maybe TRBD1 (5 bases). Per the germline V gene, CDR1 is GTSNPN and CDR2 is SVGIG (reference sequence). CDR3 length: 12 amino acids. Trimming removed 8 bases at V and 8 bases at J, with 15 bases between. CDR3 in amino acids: CAGSGSREKLFF. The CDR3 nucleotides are TGTGCCGGTTCAGGGTCCCGGGAAAAACTGTTTTTT.

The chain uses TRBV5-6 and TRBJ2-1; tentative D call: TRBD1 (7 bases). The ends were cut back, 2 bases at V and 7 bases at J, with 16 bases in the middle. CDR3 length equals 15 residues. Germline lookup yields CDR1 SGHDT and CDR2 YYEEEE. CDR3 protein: CASSLGGTVLNEQFF. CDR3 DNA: TGTGCCAGCAGCTTAGGGGGGACAGTTCTTAATGAGCAGTTCTTC.

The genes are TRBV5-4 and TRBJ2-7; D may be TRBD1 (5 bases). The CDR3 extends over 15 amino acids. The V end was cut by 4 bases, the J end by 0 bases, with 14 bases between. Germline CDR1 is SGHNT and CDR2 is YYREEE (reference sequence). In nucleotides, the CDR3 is TGTGCCAGCAGCCCTAGGGGTCCCAGCTCCTACGAGCAGTACTTC. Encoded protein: CASSPRGPSSYEQYF.

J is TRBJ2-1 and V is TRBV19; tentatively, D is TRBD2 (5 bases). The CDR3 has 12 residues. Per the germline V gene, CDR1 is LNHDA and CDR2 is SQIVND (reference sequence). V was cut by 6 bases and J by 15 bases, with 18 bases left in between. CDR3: CASSRTGGEGFF. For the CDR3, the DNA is TGTGCCAGTAGCCGGACTGGCGGTGAAGGGTTCTTC.

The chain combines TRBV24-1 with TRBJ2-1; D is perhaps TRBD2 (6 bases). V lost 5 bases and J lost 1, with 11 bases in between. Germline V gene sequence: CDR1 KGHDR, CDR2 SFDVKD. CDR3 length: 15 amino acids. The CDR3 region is CATSGSGGSYNEQFF. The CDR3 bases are TGTGCCACCAGTGGTAGCGGAGGATCCTACAATGAGCAGTTCTTC.

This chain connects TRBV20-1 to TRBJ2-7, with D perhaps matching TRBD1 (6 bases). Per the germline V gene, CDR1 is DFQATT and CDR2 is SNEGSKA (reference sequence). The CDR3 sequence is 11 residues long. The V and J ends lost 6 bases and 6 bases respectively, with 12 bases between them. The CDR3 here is CSAHRAGEQYF. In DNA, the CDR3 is TGCAGTGCGCACAGGGCTGGCGAGCAGTACTTC.

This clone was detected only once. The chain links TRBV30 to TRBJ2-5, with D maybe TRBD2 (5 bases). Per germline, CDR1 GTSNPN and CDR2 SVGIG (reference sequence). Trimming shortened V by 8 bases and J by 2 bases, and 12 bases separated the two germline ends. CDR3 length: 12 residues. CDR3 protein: CAISPGQETQYF. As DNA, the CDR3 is TGTGCCATTTCCCCGGGACAAGAGACCCAGTACTTC.

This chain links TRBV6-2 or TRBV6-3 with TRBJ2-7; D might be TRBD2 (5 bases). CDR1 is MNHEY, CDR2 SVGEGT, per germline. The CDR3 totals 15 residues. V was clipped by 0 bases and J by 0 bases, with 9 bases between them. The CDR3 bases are TGTGCCAGCAGTTACTCATATGGGAGCTCCTACGAGCAGTACTTC. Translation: CASSYSYGSSYEQYF.

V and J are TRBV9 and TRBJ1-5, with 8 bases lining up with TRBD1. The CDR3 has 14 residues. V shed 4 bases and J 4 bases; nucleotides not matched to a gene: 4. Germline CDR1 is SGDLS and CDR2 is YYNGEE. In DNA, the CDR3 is TGTGCCAGCAGCAAAGACAGGGGTAATCAGCCCCAGCATTTT. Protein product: CASSKDRGNQPQHF.

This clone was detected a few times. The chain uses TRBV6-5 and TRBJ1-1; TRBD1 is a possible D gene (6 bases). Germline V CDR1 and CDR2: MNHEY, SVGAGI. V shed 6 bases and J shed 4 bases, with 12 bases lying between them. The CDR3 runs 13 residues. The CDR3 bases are TGTGCCAGCAGCATAGACAGGACCACTGAAGCTTTCTTT. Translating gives CASSIDRTTEAFF.

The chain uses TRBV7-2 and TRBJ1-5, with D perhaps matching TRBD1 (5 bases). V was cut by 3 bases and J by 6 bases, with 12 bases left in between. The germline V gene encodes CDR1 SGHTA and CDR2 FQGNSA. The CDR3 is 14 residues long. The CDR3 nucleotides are TGTGCCAGCAGCTTTCGGCAGGGCGGTCAGCCCCAGCATTTT. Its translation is CASSFRQGGQPQHF. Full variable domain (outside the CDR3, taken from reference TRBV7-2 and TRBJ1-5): GAGVSQSPSNKVTEKGKDVELRCDPISGHTALYWYRQSLGQGLEFLIYFQGNSAPDKSGLPSDRFSAERTGGSVSTLTIQRTQQEDSAVYLCASSFRQGGQPQHFGDGTRLSIL.

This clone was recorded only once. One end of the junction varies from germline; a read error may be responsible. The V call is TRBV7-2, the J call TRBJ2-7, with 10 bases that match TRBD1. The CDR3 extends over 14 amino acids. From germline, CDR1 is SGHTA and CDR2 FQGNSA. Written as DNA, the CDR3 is TGTGCCAGCAGCTTGACAGGGGGCAAGCTTAGTTGGGACTTC. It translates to CASSLTGGKLSWDF.

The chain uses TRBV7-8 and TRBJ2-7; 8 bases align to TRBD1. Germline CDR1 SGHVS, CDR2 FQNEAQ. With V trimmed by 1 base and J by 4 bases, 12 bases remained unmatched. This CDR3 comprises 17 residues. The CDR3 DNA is TGTGCCAGCAGCTTAGGGGGTAGGGGACAGGCTCTGTACGAGCAGTACTTC. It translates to CASSLGGRGQALYEQYF.

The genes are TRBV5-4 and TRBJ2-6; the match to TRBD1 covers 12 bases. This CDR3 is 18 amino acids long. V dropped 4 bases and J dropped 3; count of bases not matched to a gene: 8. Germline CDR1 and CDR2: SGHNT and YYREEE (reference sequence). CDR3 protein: CASSTPGQGANGANVLTF. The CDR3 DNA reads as TGTGCCAGCAGCACCCCGGGACAGGGGGCTAATGGGGCCAACGTCCTGACTTTC.

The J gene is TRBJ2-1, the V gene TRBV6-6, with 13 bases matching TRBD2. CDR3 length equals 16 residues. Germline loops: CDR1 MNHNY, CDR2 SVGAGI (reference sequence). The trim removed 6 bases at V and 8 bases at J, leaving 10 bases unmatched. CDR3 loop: CASRLLAGGSSDEQFF. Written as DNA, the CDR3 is TGTGCCAGCAGACTACTAGCGGGGGGGTCAAGCGATGAGCAGTTCTTC.

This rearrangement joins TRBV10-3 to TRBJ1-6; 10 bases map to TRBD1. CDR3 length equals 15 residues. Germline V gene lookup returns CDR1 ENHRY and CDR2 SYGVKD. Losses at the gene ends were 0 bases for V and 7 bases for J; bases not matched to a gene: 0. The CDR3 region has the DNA TGTGCCATCAGTGAGTCGACAGGGGGCAATTCACCCCTCCACTTT. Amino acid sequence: CAISESTGGNSPLHF.

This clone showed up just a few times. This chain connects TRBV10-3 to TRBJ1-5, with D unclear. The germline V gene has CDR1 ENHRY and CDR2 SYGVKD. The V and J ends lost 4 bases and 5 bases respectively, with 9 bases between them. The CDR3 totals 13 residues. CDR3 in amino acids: CAISGAAHQPQHF. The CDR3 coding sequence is TGTGCCATCAGTGGGGCAGCCCATCAGCCCCAGCATTTT.

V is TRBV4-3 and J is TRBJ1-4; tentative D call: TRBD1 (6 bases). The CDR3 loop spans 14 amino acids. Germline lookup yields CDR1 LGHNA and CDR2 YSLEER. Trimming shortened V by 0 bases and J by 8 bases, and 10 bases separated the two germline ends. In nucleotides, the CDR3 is TGCGCCAGCAGCCAAGATACAGGGTGGGAAAAACTGTTTTTT. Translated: CASSQDTGWEKLFF.

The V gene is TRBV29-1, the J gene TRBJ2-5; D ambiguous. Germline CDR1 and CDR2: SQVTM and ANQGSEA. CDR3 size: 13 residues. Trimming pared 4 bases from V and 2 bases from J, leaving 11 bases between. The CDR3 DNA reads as TGCAGCGTTGCTAAGACGAGGCAAGAGACCCAGTACTTC. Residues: CSVAKTRQETQYF.

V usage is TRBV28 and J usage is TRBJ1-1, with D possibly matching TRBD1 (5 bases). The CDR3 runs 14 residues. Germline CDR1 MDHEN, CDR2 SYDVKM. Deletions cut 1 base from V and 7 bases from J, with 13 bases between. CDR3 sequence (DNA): TGTGCCAGCAGTTTATATCAGGGAACAGATGAAGCTTTCTTT. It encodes CASSLYQGTDEAFF.

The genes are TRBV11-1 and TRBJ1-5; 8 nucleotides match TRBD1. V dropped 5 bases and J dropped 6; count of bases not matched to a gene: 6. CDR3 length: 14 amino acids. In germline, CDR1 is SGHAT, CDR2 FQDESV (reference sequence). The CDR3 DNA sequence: TGTGCCAGCAGCCAGGGGGCAGGGGGTCAGCCCCAGCATTTT. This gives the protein CASSQGAGGQPQHF.

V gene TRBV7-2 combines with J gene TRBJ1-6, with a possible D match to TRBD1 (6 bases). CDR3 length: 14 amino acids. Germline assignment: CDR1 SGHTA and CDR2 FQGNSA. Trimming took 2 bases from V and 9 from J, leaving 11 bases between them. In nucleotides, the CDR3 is TGTGCCAGCAGCTTAAGGGCCAGGGGTTCACCCCTCCACTTT. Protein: CASSLRARGSPLHF.

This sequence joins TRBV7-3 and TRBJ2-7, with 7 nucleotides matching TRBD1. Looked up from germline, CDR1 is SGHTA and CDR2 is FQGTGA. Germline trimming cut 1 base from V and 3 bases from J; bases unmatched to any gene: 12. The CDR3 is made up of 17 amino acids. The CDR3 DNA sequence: TGTGCCAGCAGCTTAAAGTCTAGTGGGACAGAGGGCTACGAGCAGTACTTC. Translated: CASSLKSSGTEGYEQYF.

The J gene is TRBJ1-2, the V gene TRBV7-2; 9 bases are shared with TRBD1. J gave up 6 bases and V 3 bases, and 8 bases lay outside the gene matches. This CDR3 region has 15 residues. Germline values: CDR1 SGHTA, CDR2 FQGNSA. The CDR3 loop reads CASSLGDREVDGYTF. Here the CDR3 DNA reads TGTGCCAGCAGCTTGGGGGACAGGGAGGTTGATGGCTACACCTTC.

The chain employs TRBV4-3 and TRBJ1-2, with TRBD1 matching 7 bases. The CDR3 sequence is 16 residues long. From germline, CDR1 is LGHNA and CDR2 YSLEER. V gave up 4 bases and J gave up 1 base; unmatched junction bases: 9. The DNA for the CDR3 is TGCGCCAGCAGCCTATCCCGGGACAGCTATAACTATGGCTACACCTTC. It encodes CASSLSRDSYNYGYTF.

The CDR3 sequence is CASSFTGDSYNEQFF. In DNA, the CDR3 is TGCGCCAGCAGTTTTACAGGGGACTCCTACAATGAGCAGTTCTTC. The V call is TRBV5-1, the J call TRBJ2-1, with TRBD1 matching over 7 bases. The trim removed 5 bases at V and 0 bases at J, leaving 5 bases unmatched. The CDR3 runs to 15 residues. Germline assignment: CDR1 SGHRS and CDR2 YFSETQ.

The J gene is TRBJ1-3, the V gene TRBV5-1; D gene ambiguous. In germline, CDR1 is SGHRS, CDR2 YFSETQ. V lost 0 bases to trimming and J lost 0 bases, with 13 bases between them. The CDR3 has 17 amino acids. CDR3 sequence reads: CASSLEAGPHSGNTIYF. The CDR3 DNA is TGCGCCAGCAGCTTGGAGGCAGGCCCCCACTCTGGAAACACCATATATTTT.

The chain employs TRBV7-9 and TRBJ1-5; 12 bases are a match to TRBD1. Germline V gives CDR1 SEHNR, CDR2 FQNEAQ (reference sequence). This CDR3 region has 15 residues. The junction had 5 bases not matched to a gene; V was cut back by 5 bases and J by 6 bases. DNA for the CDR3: TGTGCCAGCAGCCTGGGACAGGGGGCGATTCAGCCCCAGCATTTT. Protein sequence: CASSLGQGAIQPQHF.

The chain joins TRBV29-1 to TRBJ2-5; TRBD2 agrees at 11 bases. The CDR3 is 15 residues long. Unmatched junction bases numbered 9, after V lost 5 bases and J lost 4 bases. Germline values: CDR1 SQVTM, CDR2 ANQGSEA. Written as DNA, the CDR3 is TGCAGCGTTCCCGCTAGCGGGGGGCCCATAGAGACCCAGTACTTC. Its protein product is CSVPASGGPIETQYF.